What follows are 17 T cell receptor beta chains derived from one specimen sequenced in a study of a mutant IDH1 vaccine in newly diagnosed glioma. No antigen has been identified for these receptors. Libraries were prepared by immunoSEQ multiplex PCR; TCRdb keeps only in-frame clonotypes and omits some of them. The sample holds tens of thousands of clones; more than 60% are singletons and the top ten take roughly 7%. This sample's time point: week 5, during vaccination. Each dose delivered 300 ug of mutant IDH1 20-mer peptide subcutaneously with imiquimod. Specimen: PBMCs, collected from a glioma patient whose treatment included an IDH1 peptide vaccine. The origin of the receptors is a man aged 40-50 years with glioma. Some clones in this sample may be carry-over from other donors' samples.

The chain couples TRBV7-2 to TRBJ1-2, with D possibly TRBD1 on 6 matching bases. The CDR3 covers 14 residues. Trimming left V 5 bases short and J 0 bases short, with 10 bases between. The germline V gene encodes CDR1 SGHTA and CDR2 FQGNSA. In nucleotides, the CDR3 is TGTGCCAGCAGCCAGGACAGCACTAACTATGGCTACACCTTC. Its translation is CASSQDSTNYGYTF.

The chain links TRBV28 to TRBJ1-4; maybe TRBD1 (6 bases). The CDR3 consists of 16 residues. The germline gives CDR1 MDHEN, CDR2 SYDVKM. V lost 1 base to trimming and J lost 4 bases, with 13 bases between them. The CDR3 loop reads CASSLFAARGNEKLFF. The CDR3 DNA reads TGTGCCAGCAGTTTATTCGCGGCCAGGGGTAATGAAAAACTGTTTTTT. The variable domain in full, completed from reference TRBV28 and TRBJ1-4, reads DVKVTQSSRYLVKRTGEKVFLECVQDMDHENMFWYRQDPGLGLRLIYFSYDVKMKEKGDIPEGYSVSREKKERFSLILESASTNQTSMYLCASSLFAARGNEKLFFGSGTQLSVL.

V is TRBV18 and J is TRBJ1-1; 11 bases are shared with TRBD1. The germline CDR1 and CDR2 sequences are KGHSH and LQKENI. The CDR3 contains 15 residues. V dropped 10 bases and J dropped 2; count of bases not matched to a gene: 9. CDR3 residues: CAIAVGTGGNTEAFF. In DNA, the CDR3 is TGTGCCATCGCAGTCGGGACAGGGGGAAACACTGAAGCTTTCTTT.

There are a few counts of this clone. The rearrangement uses TRBV7-9 and TRBJ2-7; the D gene is possibly TRBD1 (6 bases). The V gene's germline CDR1 is SEHNR and CDR2 FQNEAQ (reference sequence). This CDR3 has 13 amino acids. V was pared by 4 bases and J by 2 bases, with 9 bases between. The DNA for the CDR3 is TGTGCCAGCAGCTCCAGGGGCCCCTACGAGCAGTACTTC. Amino acids: CASSSRGPYEQYF. Together with reference TRBV7-9 and TRBJ2-7, the CDR3 gives the full variable domain: DTGVSQNPRHKITKRGQNVTFRCDPISEHNRLYWYRQTLGQGPEFLTYFQNEAQLEKSRLLSDRFSAERPKGSFSTLEIQRTEQGDSAMYLCASSSRGPYEQYFGPGTRLTVT.

As for this clone: Germline and junction disagree at one end, which may indicate a read error. V gene TRBV6-5 combines with J gene TRBJ1-1, with a tentative D call TRBD1 (5 bases). The germline CDR1 and CDR2 sequences are MNHEY and SVGAGI. CDR3 length equals 14 residues. The CDR3 spells CASSYYGGNAEAFF. CDR3 nucleotide sequence: TGTGCCAGCAGTTACTATGGGGGGAACGCTGAAGCTTTCTTT.

This chain uses TRBV19 with TRBJ1-5; 7 nucleotides match TRBD1. V lost 9 bases to trimming and J lost 2 bases; unmatched junction nucleotides: 7. The CDR3 consists of 14 residues. Germline V lookup: CDR1 LNHDA, CDR2 SQIVND (reference sequence). CDR3 nucleotide sequence: TGTGCCAGCAAGACAGGGAATGGCAATCAGCCCCAGCATTTT. This sequence encodes CASKTGNGNQPQHF.

This clone showed up just a few times. The chain uses TRBV27 and TRBJ1-5, with D unclear. CDR3 size: 13 residues. Germline CDR1 reads MNHEY; CDR2 reads SMNVEV (reference sequence). Trimming removed 5 bases at V and 1 base at J, with 6 bases between. The CDR3: CASSEESNQPQHF. The CDR3 bases are TGTGCCAGCAGTGAAGAGAGCAATCAGCCCCAGCATTTT.

The rearrangement uses TRBV4-1 and TRBJ1-2; maybe TRBD1 (6 bases). Germline-derived CDR1 and CDR2 are MGHRA and YSYEKL. This CDR3 is 15 amino acids long. Between the trimmed V and J ends, which lost 1 base and 5 bases, there was a span of 14 bases. CDR3 in DNA: TGCGCCAGCAGCCAAGTGGGGGCCGGGAATTATGGCTACACCTTC. Translation: CASSQVGAGNYGYTF.

The rearrangement uses TRBV4-1 and TRBJ2-4, with D possibly TRBD2 on 5 matching bases. Germline values: CDR1 MGHRA, CDR2 YSYEKL. The V end was cut by 0 bases, the J end by 8 bases, with 11 bases between. This CDR3 has 14 amino acids. The CDR3 protein is CASSQDTGIDIQYF. Here the CDR3 DNA reads TGCGCCAGCAGCCAAGATACGGGGATAGACATTCAGTACTTC.

The V and J genes are TRBV5-1 and TRBJ1-1; D not certain. The V gene lost 7 bases and the J gene lost 0 bases, with 10 bases spanning the gap. CDR3 length: 13 residues. CDR1 SGHRS and CDR2 YFSETQ come from the germline V gene. The chain's CDR3 is CASGYQVNTEAFF. CDR3 DNA sequence: TGCGCCAGCGGATACCAGGTGAACACTGAAGCTTTCTTT.

The rearrangement links TRBV11-2 to TRBJ1-1; no firm D call. With 8 bases removed from V and 6 bases from J, the gap between germline ends came to 16 bases. CDR3 length equals 13 residues. CDR1 SGHAT and CDR2 FQNNGV come from the germline V gene. The DNA of the CDR3 is TGTGCCAGCCGCTATATGGGCTCGGCTGAAGCTTTCTTT. Translating it yields CASRYMGSAEAFF.

The chain combines TRBV7-2 with TRBJ2-3; no clear D. Germline CDR1 SGHTA, CDR2 FQGNSA. The CDR3 spans 13 residues. Trimming removed 5 bases from V and 1 base from J, with 7 bases in between. This chain's CDR3 is CASSAARTDTQYF. In nucleotides, the CDR3 is TGTGCCAGCAGCGCAGCCCGCACAGATACGCAGTATTTT.

CDR3 protein: CASSGSTGRETQYF. CDR3 DNA sequence: TGCGCCAGCAGCGGGTCCACAGGGAGAGAGACCCAGTACTTC. The rearrangement joins TRBV5-1 to TRBJ2-5; the D gene is possibly TRBD1 (6 bases). Trimming shortened V by 4 bases and J by 4 bases, and 14 bases separated the two germline ends. CDR3 length equals 14 residues. The germline V gene encodes CDR1 SGHRS and CDR2 YFSETQ.

The chain is built from TRBV28 and TRBJ1-2, with TRBD1 matching 10 bases. CDR3 size: 16 residues. Germline-derived CDR1 and CDR2 are MDHEN and SYDVKM. V was clipped by 4 bases and J by 4 bases; unmatched bases: 9. The CDR3 nucleotides are TGTGCCAGCAGTTCCCCGGACAGGGGGGGTGGCTATGGCTACACCTTC. Its protein is CASSSPDRGGGYGYTF.

The V gene is TRBV7-9, the J gene TRBJ1-1; a weak D match, TRBD1 (6 bases). The V end was cut by 5 bases, the J end by 3 bases, with 10 bases between. The germline V gene encodes CDR1 SEHNR and CDR2 FQNEAQ (reference sequence). This CDR3 comprises 13 residues. In DNA, the CDR3 is TGTGCCAGCAGCGTTAACAGGGACACTGAAGCTTTCTTT. Translating gives CASSVNRDTEAFF.

The chain recombines TRBV6-5 with TRBJ1-1; no clear D gene. Germline V gene data show CDR1 as MNHEY and CDR2 as SVGAGI. The ends were cut back, 7 bases at V and 4 bases at J, with 19 bases in the middle. The CDR3 length is 15 residues. CDR3 in DNA: TGTGCCAGCACTCAACTTGGCAGCCGTGGCACTGAAGCTTTCTTT. It translates to CASTQLGSRGTEAFF.

This clone was recorded once. J is TRBJ2-7 and V is TRBV30; 10 bases match TRBD1. Germline lookup yields CDR1 GTSNPN and CDR2 SVGIG (reference sequence). J lost 5 bases, V lost 2 bases, and 12 bases had no gene match. This CDR3 spans 16 amino acids. CDR3 residues: CAWSLLSVGTGDEQYF. The CDR3 DNA sequence: TGTGCCTGGAGTCTCCTCTCCGTTGGGACAGGGGACGAGCAGTACTTC.